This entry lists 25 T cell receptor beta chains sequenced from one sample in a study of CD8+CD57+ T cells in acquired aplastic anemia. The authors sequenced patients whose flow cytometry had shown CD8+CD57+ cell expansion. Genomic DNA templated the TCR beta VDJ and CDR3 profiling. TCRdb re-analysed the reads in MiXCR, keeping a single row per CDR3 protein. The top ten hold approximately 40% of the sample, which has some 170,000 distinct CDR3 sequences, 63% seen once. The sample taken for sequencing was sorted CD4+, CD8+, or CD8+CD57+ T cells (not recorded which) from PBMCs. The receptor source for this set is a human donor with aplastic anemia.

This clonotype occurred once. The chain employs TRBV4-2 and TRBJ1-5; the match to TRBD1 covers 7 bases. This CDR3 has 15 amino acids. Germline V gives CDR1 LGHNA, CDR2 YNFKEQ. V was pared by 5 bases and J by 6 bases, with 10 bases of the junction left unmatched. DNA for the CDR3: TGTGCCAGCAGCAAAGGGACAGAAGGAGTTCAGCCCCAGCATTTT. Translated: CASSKGTEGVQPQHF.

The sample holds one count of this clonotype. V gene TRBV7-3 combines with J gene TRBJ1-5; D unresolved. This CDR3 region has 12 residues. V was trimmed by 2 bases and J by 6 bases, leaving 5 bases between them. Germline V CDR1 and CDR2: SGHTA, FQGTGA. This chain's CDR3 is CASSLALQPQHF. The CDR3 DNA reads TGTGCCAGCAGCTTAGCCCTTCAGCCCCAGCATTTT. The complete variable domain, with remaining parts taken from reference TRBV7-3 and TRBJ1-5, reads GAGVSQTPSNKVTEKGKYVELRCDPISGHTALYWYRQSLGQGPEFLIYFQGTGAADDSGLPNDRFFAVRPEGSVSTLKIQRTERGDSAVYLCASSLALQPQHFGDGTRLSIL.

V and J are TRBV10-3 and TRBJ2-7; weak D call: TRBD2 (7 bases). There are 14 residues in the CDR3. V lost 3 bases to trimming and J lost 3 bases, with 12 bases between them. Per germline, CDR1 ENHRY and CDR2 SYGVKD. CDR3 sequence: CAISDRRGGYEQYF. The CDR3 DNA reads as TGTGCCATCAGTGACCGTAGGGGGGGCTACGAGCAGTACTTC.

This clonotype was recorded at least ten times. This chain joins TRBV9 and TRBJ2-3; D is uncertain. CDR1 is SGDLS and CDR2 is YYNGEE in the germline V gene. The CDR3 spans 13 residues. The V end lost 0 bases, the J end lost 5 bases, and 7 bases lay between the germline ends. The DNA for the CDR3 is TGTGCCAGCAGCGTAGAGGGTGGAGATACGCAGTATTTT. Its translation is CASSVEGGDTQYF.

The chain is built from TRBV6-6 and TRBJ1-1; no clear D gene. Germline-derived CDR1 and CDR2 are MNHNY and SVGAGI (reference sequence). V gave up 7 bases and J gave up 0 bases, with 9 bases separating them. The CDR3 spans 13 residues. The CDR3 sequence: CASTAAVNTEAFF. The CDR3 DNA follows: TGTGCCAGCACGGCGGCGGTGAACACTGAAGCTTTCTTT.

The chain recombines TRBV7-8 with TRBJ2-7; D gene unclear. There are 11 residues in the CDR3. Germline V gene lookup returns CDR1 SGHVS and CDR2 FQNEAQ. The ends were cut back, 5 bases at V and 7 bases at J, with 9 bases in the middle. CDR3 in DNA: TGTGCCAGCAGCCACCGACGGGAGCAGTACTTC. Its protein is CASSHRREQYF.

CDR3: CASSPYPGTSCMNTEAFF. In DNA form, the CDR3 reads TGTGCCAGCAGCCCCTACCCCGGGACAAGTTGCATGAACACTGAAGCTTTCTTT. V gene TRBV5-5 combines with J gene TRBJ1-1, with TRBD1 as a possible D gene (6 bases). V lost 4 bases, J lost 0 bases, and 22 bases lay in between. The CDR3 runs 18 residues. Per the germline V gene, CDR1 is SGHKS and CDR2 is YYEKEE (reference sequence). The whole variable domain, filled in from reference TRBV5-5 and TRBJ1-1, reads DAGVTQSPTHLIKTRGQQVTLRCSPISGHKSVSWYQQVLGQGPQFIFQYYEKEERGRGNFPDRFSARQFPNYSSELNVNALLLGDSALYLCASSPYPGTSCMNTEAFFGQGTRLTVV.

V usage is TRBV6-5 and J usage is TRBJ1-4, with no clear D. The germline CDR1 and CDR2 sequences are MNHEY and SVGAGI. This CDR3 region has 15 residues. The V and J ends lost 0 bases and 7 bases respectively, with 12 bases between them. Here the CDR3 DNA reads TGTGCCAGCAGTTACTCACACTCAGTCGGTGAAAAACTGTTTTTT. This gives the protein CASSYSHSVGEKLFF.

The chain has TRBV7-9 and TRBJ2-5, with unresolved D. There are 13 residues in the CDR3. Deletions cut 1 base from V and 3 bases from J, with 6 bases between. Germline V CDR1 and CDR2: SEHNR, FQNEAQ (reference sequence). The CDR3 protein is CASSLGAEETQYF. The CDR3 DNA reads TGTGCCAGCAGCTTAGGGGCAGAAGAGACCCAGTACTTC.

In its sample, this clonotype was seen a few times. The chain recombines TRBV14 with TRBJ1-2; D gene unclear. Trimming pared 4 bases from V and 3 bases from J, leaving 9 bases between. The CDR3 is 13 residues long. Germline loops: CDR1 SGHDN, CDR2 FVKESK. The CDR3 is CASSPDTDYGYTF. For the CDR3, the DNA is TGTGCCAGCAGCCCTGACACGGACTATGGCTACACCTTC. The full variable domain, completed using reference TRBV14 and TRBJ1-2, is EAGVTQFPSHSVIEKGQTVTLRCDPISGHDNLYWYRRVMGKEIKFLLHFVKESKQDESGMPNNRFLAERTGGTYSTLKVQPAELEDSGVYFCASSPDTDYGYTFGSGTRLTVV.

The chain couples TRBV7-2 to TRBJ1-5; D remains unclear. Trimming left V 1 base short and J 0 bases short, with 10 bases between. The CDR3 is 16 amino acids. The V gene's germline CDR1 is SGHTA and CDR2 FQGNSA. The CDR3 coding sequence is TGTGCCAGCAGCTTAGTCGTCGATTATAGCAATCAGCCCCAGCATTTT. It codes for CASSLVVDYSNQPQHF.

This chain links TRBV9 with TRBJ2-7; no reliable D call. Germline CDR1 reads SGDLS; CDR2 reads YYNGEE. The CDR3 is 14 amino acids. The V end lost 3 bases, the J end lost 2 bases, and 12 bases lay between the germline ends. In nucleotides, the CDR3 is TGTGCCAGCAGCGGGTCCTGGGGAACCTACGAGCAGTACTTC. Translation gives CASSGSWGTYEQYF.

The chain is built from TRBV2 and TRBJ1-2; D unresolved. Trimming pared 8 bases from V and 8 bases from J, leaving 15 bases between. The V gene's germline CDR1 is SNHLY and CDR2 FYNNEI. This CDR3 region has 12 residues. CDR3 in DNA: TGTGCCAGCCTAGCAGATCTGGGGGGCTACACCTTC. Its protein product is CASLADLGGYTF.

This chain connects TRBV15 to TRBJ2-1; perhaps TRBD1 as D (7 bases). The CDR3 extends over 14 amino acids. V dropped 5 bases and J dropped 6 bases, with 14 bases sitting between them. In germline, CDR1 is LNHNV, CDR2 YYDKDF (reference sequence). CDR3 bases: TGTGCCACCAGCCCCCAGGGGGGAGGCAATGAGCAGTTCTTC. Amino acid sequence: CATSPQGGGNEQFF.

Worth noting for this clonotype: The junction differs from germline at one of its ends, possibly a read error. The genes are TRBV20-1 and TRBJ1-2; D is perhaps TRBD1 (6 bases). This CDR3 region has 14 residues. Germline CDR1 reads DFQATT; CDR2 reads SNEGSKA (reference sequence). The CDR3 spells CSATLLTGNHGYTF. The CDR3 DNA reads TGTAGTGCTACCCTCCTTACAGGGAACCATGGCTACACCTTC.

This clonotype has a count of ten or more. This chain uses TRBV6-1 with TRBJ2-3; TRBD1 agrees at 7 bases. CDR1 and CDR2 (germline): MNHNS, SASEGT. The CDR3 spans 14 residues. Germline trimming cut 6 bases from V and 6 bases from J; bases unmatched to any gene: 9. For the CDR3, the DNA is TGTGCCAGCAGCGATATGACAGGGCCTGATACGCAGTATTTT. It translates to CASSDMTGPDTQYF.

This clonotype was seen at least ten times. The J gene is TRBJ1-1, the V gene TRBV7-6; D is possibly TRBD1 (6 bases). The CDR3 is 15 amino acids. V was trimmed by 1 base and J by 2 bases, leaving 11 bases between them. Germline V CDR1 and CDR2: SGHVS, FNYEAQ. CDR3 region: CASSLGGGGNTEAFF. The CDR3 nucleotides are TGTGCCAGCAGCTTAGGGGGAGGGGGAAACACTGAAGCTTTCTTT.

CDR3: CSARVVVGTEAFF. The DNA for the CDR3 is TGCAGTGCTAGAGTAGTAGTTGGTACTGAAGCTTTCTTT. The chain combines TRBV20-1 with TRBJ1-1; D unresolved. Germline values: CDR1 DFQATT, CDR2 SNEGSKA (reference sequence). There are 13 residues in the CDR3. V was clipped by 1 base and J by 5 bases, with 11 bases between them.

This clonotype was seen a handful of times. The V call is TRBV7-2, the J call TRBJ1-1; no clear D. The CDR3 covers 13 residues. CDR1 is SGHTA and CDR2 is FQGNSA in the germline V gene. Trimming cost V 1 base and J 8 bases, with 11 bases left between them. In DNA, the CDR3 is TGTGCCAGCAGCTTAGTACCGGGAGGAGAAGCTTTCTTT. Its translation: CASSLVPGGEAFF.

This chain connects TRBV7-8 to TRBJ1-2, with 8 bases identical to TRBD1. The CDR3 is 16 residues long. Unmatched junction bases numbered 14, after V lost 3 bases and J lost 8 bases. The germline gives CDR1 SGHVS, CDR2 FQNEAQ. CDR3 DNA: TGTGCCAGCAGCTTTCCAGCAGGGGGCGCAGGCTACGGCTACACCTTC. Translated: CASSFPAGGAGYGYTF. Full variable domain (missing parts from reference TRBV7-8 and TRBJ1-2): GAGVSQSPRYKVAKRGQDVALRCDPISGHVSLFWYQQALGQGPEFLTYFQNEAQLDKSGLPSDRFFAERPEGSVSTLKIQRTQQEDSAVYLCASSFPAGGAGYGYTFGSGTRLTVV.

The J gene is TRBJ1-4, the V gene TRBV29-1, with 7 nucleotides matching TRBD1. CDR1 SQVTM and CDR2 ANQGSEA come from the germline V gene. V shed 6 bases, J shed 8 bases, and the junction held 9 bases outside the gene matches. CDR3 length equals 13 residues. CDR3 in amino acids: CSVAGGVKEKLFF. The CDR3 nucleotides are TGCAGCGTAGCAGGGGGAGTAAAGGAAAAACTGTTTTTT.

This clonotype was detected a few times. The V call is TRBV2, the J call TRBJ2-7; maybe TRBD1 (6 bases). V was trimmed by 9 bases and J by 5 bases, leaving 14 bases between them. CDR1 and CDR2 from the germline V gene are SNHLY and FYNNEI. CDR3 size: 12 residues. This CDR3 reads CARGTGFNEQYF. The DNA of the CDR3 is TGTGCCAGAGGAACAGGGTTCAACGAGCAGTACTTC.

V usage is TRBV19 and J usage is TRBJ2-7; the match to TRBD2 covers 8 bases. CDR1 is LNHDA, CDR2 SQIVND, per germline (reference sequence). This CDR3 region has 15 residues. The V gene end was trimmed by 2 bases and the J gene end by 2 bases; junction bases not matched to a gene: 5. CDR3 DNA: TGTGCCAGTAGTATATCGAGCGGGGGCGCCTACGAGCAGTACTTC. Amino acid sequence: CASSISSGGAYEQYF.

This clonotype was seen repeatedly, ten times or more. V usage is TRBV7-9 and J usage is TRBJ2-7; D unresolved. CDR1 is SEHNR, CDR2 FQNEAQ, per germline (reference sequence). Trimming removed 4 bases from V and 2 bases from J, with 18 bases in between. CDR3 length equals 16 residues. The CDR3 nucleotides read TGTGCCAGCAGCTCCCCAAGGGCAGGATCAACCTACGAGCAGTACTTC. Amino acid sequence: CASSSPRAGSTYEQYF.

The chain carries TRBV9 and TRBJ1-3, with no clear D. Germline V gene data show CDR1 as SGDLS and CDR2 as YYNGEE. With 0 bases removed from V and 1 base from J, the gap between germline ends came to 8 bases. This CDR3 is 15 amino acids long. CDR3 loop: CASSVDGASGNTIYF. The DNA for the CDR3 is TGTGCCAGCAGCGTAGATGGAGCTTCTGGAAACACCATATATTTT.